The sequence of this T cell receptor beta chain was determined in a study of T cells in Graves' hyperthyroidism and ophthalmopathy. Study conclusions and caveats: Classification by a 13 V-J model distinguished ophthalmopathy from stable hyperthyroidism. Prediction of ophthalmopathy progression came a median around 7.1 months pre-onset. Blood also contained most expanded thyroid clonotypes above 0.001.

Patients affected by ophthalmopathy presented a Clinical Activity Score of at least 3, a NOSPECS grade of at least 4, and disease duration below 3 months. Germline V gene lookup returns CDR1 SGHAT and CDR2 FQNNGV. This CDR3 spans 14 amino acids. V shed 5 bases and J 5 bases; nucleotides not matched to a gene: 5. Authors of the study amplified TCR beta CDR3 regions from RNA transcripts. The HTBI primer set served for first-round RT-PCR of the TCR CDR3. Via MiXCR, TCRdb re-called the multiplex PCR reads, giving one row per CDR3 protein. The data contain a few hundred thousand distinct CDR3 sequences, about 18% of them singletons. This clonotype was seen repeatedly, ten times or more. Antigen specificity is unknown.

This clonotype was obtained from a man younger than 35 with Graves' ophthalmopathy. The chain recombines TRBV11-2 with TRBJ1-5; the match to TRBD1 covers 8 bases. Material for sequencing was blood. DNA for the CDR3: TGTGCCAGCAGCCCCGACAGGGGTGATCAGCCCCAGCATTTT. Translated, it gives CASSPDRGDQPQHF.